Shown below are 19 T cell receptor beta chains from a single sample sequenced in a study of T cells in Graves' hyperthyroidism and ophthalmopathy. The investigators amplified TCR beta CDR3 regions from RNA transcripts. HTBI primers were used for first-round RT-PCR of the TCR CDR3. MiXCR, run by TCRdb on the multiplex PCR reads, gives a single entry per CDR3 protein. The sample lists hundreds of thousands of distinct CDR3 sequences, approximately 15% occurring once. The sequencing sample was made of blood. These receptors were taken from a woman aged 50 to 65 with Graves' ophthalmopathy.

This clonotype was observed many times. V and J are TRBV2 and TRBJ1-2, with a tentative D call TRBD1 (6 bases). There are 12 residues in the CDR3. CDR1 and CDR2 (germline): SNHLY, FYNNEI. Deletions cut 8 bases from V and 8 bases from J, with 15 bases between. CDR3: CASQIGGVGYTF. CDR3 DNA: TGTGCCAGCCAGATAGGGGGAGTAGGCTACACCTTC.

This clonotype was observed many times. The chain links TRBV24-1 to TRBJ2-1, with 8 bases lining up with TRBD2. The CDR3 has 18 amino acids. CDR1 KGHDR and CDR2 SFDVKD come from the germline V gene. The junction had 11 bases not matched to a gene; V was cut back by 5 bases and J by 0 bases. CDR3 amino acids: CATSGLTVAGSSYNEQFF. The CDR3 DNA is TGTGCCACCAGTGGACTGACAGTAGCGGGGAGCTCCTACAATGAGCAGTTCTTC.

This clonotype was observed at least ten times. The genes are TRBV6-2 or TRBV6-3 and TRBJ2-2; 10 bases are shared with TRBD1. Germline V lookup: CDR1 MNHEY, CDR2 SVGEGT. The CDR3 extends over 15 amino acids. V lost 2 bases to trimming and J lost 7 bases; unmatched junction nucleotides: 4. The CDR3 loop reads CASSYDRGQYGELFF. The DNA of the CDR3 is TGTGCCAGCAGTTACGACAGGGGGCAATACGGGGAGCTGTTTTTT.

At least ten counts were recorded for this clonotype. This chain uses TRBV28 with TRBJ1-1, with 8 bases matching TRBD1. V lost 4 bases, J lost 4 bases, and 5 bases stayed unmatched. This CDR3 is 14 amino acids long. The germline CDR1 and CDR2 sequences are MDHEN and SYDVKM. CDR3 amino acids: CASSSTGDGTEAFF. The CDR3 nucleotides are TGTGCCAGCAGTTCGACAGGGGATGGCACTGAAGCTTTCTTT.

The chain has TRBV6-5 and TRBJ1-1; D uncertain. V dropped 2 bases and J dropped 5 bases, with 6 bases sitting between them. Germline loops: CDR1 MNHEY, CDR2 SVGAGI. This CDR3 contains 12 residues. The CDR3 loop is CASSYGVTEAFF. The CDR3 nucleotides are TGTGCCAGCAGTTACGGGGTAACTGAAGCTTTCTTT.

This clonotype was seen repeatedly, ten times or more. This chain connects TRBV20-1 to TRBJ2-1; 9 bases agree with TRBD2. The CDR3 spans 18 residues. J gave up 1 base and V 1 base, and 11 bases lay outside the gene matches. Germline CDR1 and CDR2: DFQATT and SNEGSKA (reference sequence). CDR3 region: CSARGLLIAGESYNEQFF. The CDR3 coding sequence is TGCAGTGCTAGAGGTCTACTCATAGCGGGAGAGTCCTACAATGAGCAGTTCTTC.

This clonotype was found a few times. The genes are TRBV11-3 and TRBJ2-1; tentative D call: TRBD1 (7 bases). Germline CDR1 and CDR2: SGHNT and YENEEA. The CDR3 is made up of 16 amino acids. Trimming took 3 bases from V and 6 from J, leaving 18 bases between them. The CDR3 DNA reads TGTGCCAGCAGCTTCAGCCAGGGGGGCGTTCTCAATGAGCAGTTCTTC. Protein product: CASSFSQGGVLNEQFF.

This clonotype was counted at least ten times. The V call is TRBV6-2 or TRBV6-3, the J call TRBJ2-1, with TRBD2 matching 10 bases. V lost 2 bases to trimming and J lost 2 bases; unmatched junction nucleotides: 3. CDR1 is MNHEY, CDR2 SVGEGT, per germline. The CDR3 consists of 16 residues. CDR3 sequence (DNA): TGTGCCAGCAGTTACGGGAGCGGGAGGGCCTACAATGAGCAGTTCTTC. This gives the protein CASSYGSGRAYNEQFF.

V and J are TRBV12-5 and TRBJ2-1, with D perhaps being TRBD1 or TRBD2 (5 bases each). This CDR3 spans 16 amino acids. CDR1 and CDR2 from the germline V gene are LGHNT and FRNRAP. Trimming removed 4 bases at V and 6 bases at J, with 19 bases between. The CDR3 nucleotides read TGTGCTAGTGGTTCCGTGGGGCGGGCCTCTTCCAATGAGCAGTTCTTC. Translated: CASGSVGRASSNEQFF.

This clonotype was counted at least ten times. The gene calls are TRBV4-2 and TRBJ2-1; possibly TRBD2 for D (6 bases). The CDR3 totals 16 residues. V was cut by 0 bases and J by 5 bases, with 14 bases left in between. Germline V lookup: CDR1 LGHNA, CDR2 YNFKEQ. The CDR3, as DNA: TGTGCCAGCAGCCAAGATATTACGGGACTGAACAATGAGCAGTTCTTC. It is translated as CASSQDITGLNNEQFF.

This clonotype was detected only a few times. This chain joins TRBV5-5 and TRBJ1-2; possibly TRBD1 for D (5 bases). This CDR3 comprises 18 residues. V gave up 0 bases and J gave up 2 bases, with 20 bases separating them. CDR1 SGHKS and CDR2 YYEKEE come from the germline V gene (reference sequence). The CDR3 sequence: CASSLEQVGPKRNYGYTF. Here the CDR3 DNA reads TGTGCCAGCAGCTTGGAACAGGTCGGCCCCAAAAGAAACTATGGCTACACCTTC.

This chain uses TRBV7-9 with TRBJ2-7; 11 nucleotides line up with TRBD1. Germline values: CDR1 SEHNR, CDR2 FQNEAQ (reference sequence). CDR3 size: 16 residues. Germline trimming cut 2 bases from V and 3 bases from J; bases unmatched to any gene: 6. Here the CDR3 DNA reads TGTGCCAGCAGCTTATACGGACAGGGGGCGGACTACGAGCAGTACTTC. Translation: CASSLYGQGADYEQYF.

About this clonotype itself: The junction does not match germline at one end; this may be a read error. The chain couples TRBV30 to TRBJ1-5; D is possibly TRBD1 (6 bases). Germline CDR1 GTSNPN, CDR2 SVGIG (reference sequence). This CDR3 contains 14 residues. The DNA for the CDR3 is TGTGCCTGGAGTGGGGGGGGGGCCAGTCAGTCCCAGCATTTT. Translation: CAWSGGGASQSQHF.

This clonotype was seen many times. The J gene is TRBJ1-4, the V gene TRBV20-1; 7 nucleotides line up with TRBD1. With 5 bases clipped from V and 2 bases from J, the junction kept 2 bases outside the gene matches. Germline V CDR1 and CDR2: DFQATT, SNEGSKA (reference sequence). The CDR3 has 13 residues. The CDR3 loop reads CSAQQGTNEKLFF. In DNA, the CDR3 is TGCAGTGCTCAACAGGGGACTAATGAAAAACTGTTTTTT.

This sequence joins TRBV7-9 and TRBJ2-7; 7 nucleotides align to TRBD1. The length of the CDR3 is 16 residues. The V and J ends lost 5 bases and 5 bases, in that order; junction bases with no gene match: 15. The V gene's germline CDR1 is SEHNR and CDR2 FQNEAQ (reference sequence). CDR3 nucleotides: TGTGCCAGCAGCCCCACTCAAGACAGGGCTTTGGACGAGCAGTACTTC. Protein sequence: CASSPTQDRALDEQYF.

This clonotype was detected ten times or more. The chain couples TRBV11-2 to TRBJ2-5; TRBD2 might be the D (6 bases). The CDR3 loop spans 14 amino acids. Germline V CDR1 and CDR2: SGHAT, FQNNGV. V lost 6 bases and J 1 base, leaving 12 bases between the germline ends. In nucleotides, the CDR3 is TGTGCCAGCAGAAACTCCGGGGGCCAAGAGACCCAGTACTTC. It specifies CASRNSGGQETQYF. Filled out from reference TRBV11-2 and TRBJ2-5, the complete variable domain reads EAGVAQSPRYKIIEKRQSVAFWCNPISGHATLYWYQQILGQGPKLLIQFQNNGVVDDSQLPKDRFSAERLKGVDSTLKIQPAKLEDSAVYLCASRNSGGQETQYFGPGTRLLVL.

The chain joins TRBV7-3 to TRBJ2-7; 8 bases map to TRBD1. The V segment lost 5 bases and the J segment 7 bases; nucleotides outside the gene matches: 10. This CDR3 region has 14 residues. Per the germline V gene, CDR1 is SGHTA and CDR2 is FQGTGA. The CDR3 loop reads CASSQGGQGGEQYF. The CDR3 DNA follows: TGTGCCAGCAGCCAAGGCGGACAGGGCGGGGAGCAGTACTTC.

About this clonotype itself: One base away lies a much larger clone, so this may be a sequencing read error. CDR3 in DNA: TGTACCAGCAGAGTAGCGGGTTCCTACAATGAGCAGTTCTTC. This translates into CTSRVAGSYNEQFF. The chain uses TRBV27 and TRBJ2-1; TRBD2 matches at 7 bases. The V gene's germline CDR1 is MNHEY and CDR2 SMNVEV (reference sequence). The CDR3 consists of 14 residues.

In this sample, this clonotype turned up many times. The chain employs TRBV28 and TRBJ2-7, with TRBD2 identical over 10 bases. The CDR3 spans 14 residues. Germline V gene lookup returns CDR1 MDHEN and CDR2 SYDVKM. With V trimmed by 6 bases and J by 7 bases, 9 bases remained unmatched. This CDR3 reads CASSLPSGSLEQYF. For the CDR3, the DNA is TGTGCCAGCAGCCTCCCTAGCGGGAGTCTTGAGCAGTACTTC.